This TCR beta chain stems from a study of blood T cells in healthy people across ages. Isolation yielded PBMCs, at least 6 million per sample, in every case. Using a J-beta primer mix together with a sample-barcoded 5' primer, a second PCR was run for about 6 to 11 cycles. TCRdb ran MiXCR on the 5' RACE reads and lists one entry per CDR3 protein. The table lists 650,000 to 900,000 distinct CDR3 sequences, 55% to 65% of them singletons. CDR3 length: 15 amino acids. Trimming removed 5 bases from V and 0 bases from J, with 15 bases in between. Germline CDR1 is SGDLS and CDR2 is YYNGEE. This clonotype originated in a man under 40 in good health. The V gene is TRBV9, the J gene TRBJ2-7; perhaps TRBD1 as D (6 bases). Sequencing was carried out using blood. This CDR3 reads CASSPGTTSSYEQYF. CDR3 DNA: TGTGCCAGCAGTCCCGGGACAACTAGCTCCTACGAGCAGTACTTC.